This section outlines one T cell receptor beta chain sequence together with its context. Germline lookup yields CDR1 SEHNR and CDR2 FQNEAQ (reference sequence). V lost 3 bases to trimming and J lost 0 bases, with 14 bases between them. There are 16 residues in the CDR3. The sample comes from a study of blood T cell repertoires in COVID-19. Study context: Acute and convalescent COVID-19 specimens originated in the United States, Italy and Spain. In each case, the material was cDNA or gDNA derived from T cells, B-cell-depleted T cells, or PBMCs.

Methods used by the authors: The authors estimated nucleated cell counts from reference gene primer amplification. The protocol was immunoSEQ multiplex PCR, while the TCRdb copy is restricted to in-frame clones and leaves out a portion. Clonal size and the V and J genes are those of that table, whereas D and trimming came from the DNA. The data show 60,000 to 95,000 clones, around nine tenths seen once. The TCR was taken from a human donor in a cohort sampled during active COVID-19. The sample was peripheral blood. The chain links TRBV7-9 to TRBJ1-1; TRBD1 might be the D (5 bases). CDR3 residues: CASSFAGKVMNTEAFF. CDR3 nucleotides: TGTGCCAGCAGCTTCGCAGGGAAGGTAATGAACACTGAAGCTTTCTTT.